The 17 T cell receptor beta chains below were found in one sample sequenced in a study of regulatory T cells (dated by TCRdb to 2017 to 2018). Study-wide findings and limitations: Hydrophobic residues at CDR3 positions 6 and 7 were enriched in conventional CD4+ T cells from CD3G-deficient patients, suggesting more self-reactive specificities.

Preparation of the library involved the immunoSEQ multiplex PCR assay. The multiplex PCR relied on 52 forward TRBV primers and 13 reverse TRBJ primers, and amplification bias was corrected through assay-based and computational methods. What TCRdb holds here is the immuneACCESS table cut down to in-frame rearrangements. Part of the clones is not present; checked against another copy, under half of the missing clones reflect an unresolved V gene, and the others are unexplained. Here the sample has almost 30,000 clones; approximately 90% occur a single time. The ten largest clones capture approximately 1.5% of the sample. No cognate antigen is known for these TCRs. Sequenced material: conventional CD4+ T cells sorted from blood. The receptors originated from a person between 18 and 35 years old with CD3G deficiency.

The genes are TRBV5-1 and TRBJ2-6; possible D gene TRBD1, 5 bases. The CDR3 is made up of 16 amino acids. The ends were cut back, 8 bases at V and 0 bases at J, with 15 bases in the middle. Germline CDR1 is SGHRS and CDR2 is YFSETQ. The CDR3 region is CASVRVPSSGANVLTF. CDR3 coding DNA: TGCGCCAGTGTCAGGGTCCCCTCCTCTGGGGCCAACGTCCTGACTTTC.

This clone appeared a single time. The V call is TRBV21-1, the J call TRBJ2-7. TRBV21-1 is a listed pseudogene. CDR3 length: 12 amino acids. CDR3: CASSKVEGEQYF. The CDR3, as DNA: TGTGCCAGCAGCAAAGTTGAGGGGGAGCAGTACTTC.

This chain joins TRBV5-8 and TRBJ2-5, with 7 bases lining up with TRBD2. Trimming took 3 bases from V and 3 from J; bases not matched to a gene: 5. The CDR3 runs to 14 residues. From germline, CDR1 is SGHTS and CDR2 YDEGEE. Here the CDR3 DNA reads TGTGCCAGCAGCTGGGGGGGGTCAAAAGAGACCCAGTACTTC. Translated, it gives CASSWGGSKETQYF. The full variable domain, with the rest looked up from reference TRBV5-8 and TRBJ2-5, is EAGVTQSPTHLIKTRGQQATLRCSPISGHTSVYWYQQALGLGLQFLLWYDEGEERNRGNFPPRFSGRQFPNYSSELNVNALELEDSALYLCASSWGGSKETQYFGPGTRLLVL.

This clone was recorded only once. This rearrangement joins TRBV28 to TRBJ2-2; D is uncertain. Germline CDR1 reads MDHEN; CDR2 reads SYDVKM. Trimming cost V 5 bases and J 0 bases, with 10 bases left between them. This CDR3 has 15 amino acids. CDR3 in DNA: TGTGCCAGCAGTCCCCCTCTAGCGAACACCGGGGAGCTGTTTTTT. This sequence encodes CASSPPLANTGELFF.

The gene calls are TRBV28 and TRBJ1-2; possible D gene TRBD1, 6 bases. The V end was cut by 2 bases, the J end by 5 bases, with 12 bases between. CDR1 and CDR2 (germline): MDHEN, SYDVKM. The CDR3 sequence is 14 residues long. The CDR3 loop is CASSLGQGNYGYTF. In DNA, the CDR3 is TGTGCCAGCAGTTTAGGGCAGGGGAATTATGGCTACACCTTC.

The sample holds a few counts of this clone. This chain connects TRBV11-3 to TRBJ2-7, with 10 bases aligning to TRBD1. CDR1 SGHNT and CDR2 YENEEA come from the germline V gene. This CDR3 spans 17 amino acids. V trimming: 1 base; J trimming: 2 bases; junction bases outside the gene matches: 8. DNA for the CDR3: TGTGCCAGCAGCTTAGTCCCCAGGACAGGGGGAACCTACGAGCAGTACGTC. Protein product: CASSLVPRTGGTYEQYV.

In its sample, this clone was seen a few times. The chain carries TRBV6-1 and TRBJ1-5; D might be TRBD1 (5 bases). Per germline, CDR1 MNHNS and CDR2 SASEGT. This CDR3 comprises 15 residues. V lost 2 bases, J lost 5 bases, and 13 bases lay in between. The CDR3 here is CASSEKGLGYQPQHF. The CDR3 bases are TGTGCCAGCAGTGAAAAGGGGCTGGGGTATCAGCCCCAGCATTTT.

CDR3 nucleotide sequence: TGTGCCAGCAGCTTAGATTATTGGAATGAGCAGTTCTTC. Amino acids: CASSLDYWNEQFF. The chain has TRBV7-9 and TRBJ2-1, with D hard to call. The V end was cut by 1 base, the J end by 7 bases, with 8 bases between. The CDR3 is made up of 13 amino acids. Germline V gives CDR1 SEHNR, CDR2 FQNEAQ (reference sequence).

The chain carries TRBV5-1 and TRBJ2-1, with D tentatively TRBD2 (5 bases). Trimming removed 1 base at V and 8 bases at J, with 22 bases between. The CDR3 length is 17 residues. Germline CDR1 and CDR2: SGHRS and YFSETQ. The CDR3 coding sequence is TGCGCCAGCAGCTTGTGGTTAGGGCCCATCTCCGGGGATGAGCAGTTCTTC. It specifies CASSLWLGPISGDEQFF.

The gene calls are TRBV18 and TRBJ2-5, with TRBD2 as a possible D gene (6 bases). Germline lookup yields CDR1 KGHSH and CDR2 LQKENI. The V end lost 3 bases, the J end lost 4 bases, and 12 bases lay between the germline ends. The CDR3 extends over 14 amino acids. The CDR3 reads CASSPDRGGETQYF. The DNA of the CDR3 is TGTGCCAGCTCACCCGACCGGGGAGGAGAGACCCAGTACTTC.

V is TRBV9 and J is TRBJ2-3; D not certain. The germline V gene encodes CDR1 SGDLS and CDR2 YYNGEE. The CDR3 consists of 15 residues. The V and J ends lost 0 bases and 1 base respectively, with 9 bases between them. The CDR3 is CASSVATKGTDTQYF. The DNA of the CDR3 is TGTGCCAGCAGCGTAGCTACAAAAGGCACAGATACGCAGTATTTT.

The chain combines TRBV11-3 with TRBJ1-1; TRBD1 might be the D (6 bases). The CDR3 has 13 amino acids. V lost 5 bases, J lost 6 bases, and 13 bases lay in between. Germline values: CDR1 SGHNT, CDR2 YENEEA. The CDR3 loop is CASSRGGAAEAFF. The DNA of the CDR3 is TGTGCCAGCAGCCGCGGGGGGGCCGCTGAAGCTTTCTTT. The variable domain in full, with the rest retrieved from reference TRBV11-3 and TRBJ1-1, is EAGVVQSPRYKIIEKKQPVAFWCNPISGHNTLYWYLQNLGQGPELLIRYENEEAVDDSQLPKDRFSAERLKGVDSTLKIQPAELGDSAVYLCASSRGGAAEAFFGQGTRLTVV.

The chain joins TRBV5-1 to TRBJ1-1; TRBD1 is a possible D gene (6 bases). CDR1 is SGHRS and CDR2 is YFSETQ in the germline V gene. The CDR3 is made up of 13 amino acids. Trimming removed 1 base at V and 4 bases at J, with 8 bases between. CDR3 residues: CASSLRGGTEAFF. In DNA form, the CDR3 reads TGCGCCAGCAGCTTGAGAGGGGGCACTGAAGCTTTCTTT.

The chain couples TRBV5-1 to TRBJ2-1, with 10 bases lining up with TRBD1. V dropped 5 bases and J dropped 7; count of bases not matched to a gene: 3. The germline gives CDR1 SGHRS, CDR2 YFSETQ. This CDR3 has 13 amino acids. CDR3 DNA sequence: TGCGCCAGCAGTCCGGGACAGGGGAATGAGCAGTTCTTC. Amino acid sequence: CASSPGQGNEQFF.

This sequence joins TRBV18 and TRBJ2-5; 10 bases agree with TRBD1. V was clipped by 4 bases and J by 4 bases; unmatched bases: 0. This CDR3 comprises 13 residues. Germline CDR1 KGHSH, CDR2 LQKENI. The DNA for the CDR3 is TGTGCCAGCTCACGGGACAGGGGAGAGACCCAGTACTTC. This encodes CASSRDRGETQYF.

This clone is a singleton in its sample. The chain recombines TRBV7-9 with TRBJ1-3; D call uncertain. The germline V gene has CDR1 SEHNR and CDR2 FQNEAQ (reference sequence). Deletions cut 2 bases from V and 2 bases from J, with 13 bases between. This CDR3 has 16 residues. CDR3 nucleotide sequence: TGTGCCAGCAGCTTACCTTCGACGCGCACTGGAAACACCATATATTTT. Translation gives CASSLPSTRTGNTIYF.

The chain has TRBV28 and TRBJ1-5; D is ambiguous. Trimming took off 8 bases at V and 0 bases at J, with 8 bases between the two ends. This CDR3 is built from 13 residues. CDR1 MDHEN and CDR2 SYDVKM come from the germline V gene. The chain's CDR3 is CASRAHSNQPQHF. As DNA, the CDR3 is TGTGCCAGCCGGGCCCATAGCAATCAGCCCCAGCATTTT.